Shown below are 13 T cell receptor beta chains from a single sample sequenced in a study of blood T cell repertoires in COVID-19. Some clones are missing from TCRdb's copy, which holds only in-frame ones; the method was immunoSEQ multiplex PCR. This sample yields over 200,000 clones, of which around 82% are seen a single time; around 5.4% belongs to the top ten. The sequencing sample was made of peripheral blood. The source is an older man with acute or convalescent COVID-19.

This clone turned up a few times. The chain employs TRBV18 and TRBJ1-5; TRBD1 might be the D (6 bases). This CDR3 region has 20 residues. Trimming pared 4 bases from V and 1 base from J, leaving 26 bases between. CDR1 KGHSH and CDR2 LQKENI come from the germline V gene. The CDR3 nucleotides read TGTGCCAGCTCACTCGGGGATTTCGGGACAAGAGCTCGGAGCAATCAGCCCCAGCATTTT. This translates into CASSLGDFGTRARSNQPQHF.

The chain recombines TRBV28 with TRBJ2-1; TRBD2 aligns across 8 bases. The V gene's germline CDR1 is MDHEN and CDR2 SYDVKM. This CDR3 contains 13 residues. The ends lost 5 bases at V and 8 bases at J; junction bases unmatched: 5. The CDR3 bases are TGTGCCAGCAGTATGCGGGAGGTCGATGAGCAGTTCTTC. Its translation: CASSMREVDEQFF.

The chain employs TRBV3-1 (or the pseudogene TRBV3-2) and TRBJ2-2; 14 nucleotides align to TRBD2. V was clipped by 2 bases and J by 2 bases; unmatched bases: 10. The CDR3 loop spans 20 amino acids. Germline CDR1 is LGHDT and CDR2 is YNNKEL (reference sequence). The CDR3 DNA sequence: TGTGCCAGCAGCCAACCGCGTCCCGGACTAGCGGGAGGAAACACCGGGGAGCTGTTTTTT. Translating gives CASSQPRPGLAGGNTGELFF.

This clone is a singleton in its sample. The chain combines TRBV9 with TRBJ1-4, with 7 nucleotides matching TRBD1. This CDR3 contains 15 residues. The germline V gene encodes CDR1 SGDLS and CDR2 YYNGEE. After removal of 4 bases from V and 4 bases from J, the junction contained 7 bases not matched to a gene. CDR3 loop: CASSPGTANNEKLFF. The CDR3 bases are TGTGCCAGCAGCCCGGGGACAGCAAATAATGAAAAACTGTTTTTT.

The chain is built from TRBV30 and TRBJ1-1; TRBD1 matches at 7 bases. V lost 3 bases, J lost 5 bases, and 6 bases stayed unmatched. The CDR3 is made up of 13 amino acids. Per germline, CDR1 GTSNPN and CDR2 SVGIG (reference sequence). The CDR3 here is CAWSRQGLTEAFF. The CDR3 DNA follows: TGTGCCTGGAGCCGACAGGGCCTTACTGAAGCTTTCTTT. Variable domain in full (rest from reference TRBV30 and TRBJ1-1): SQTIHQWPATLVQPVGSPLSLECTVEGTSNPNLYWYRQAAGRGLQLLFYSVGIGQISSEVPQNLSASRPQDRQFILSSKKLLLSDSGFYLCAWSRQGLTEAFFGQGTRLTVV.

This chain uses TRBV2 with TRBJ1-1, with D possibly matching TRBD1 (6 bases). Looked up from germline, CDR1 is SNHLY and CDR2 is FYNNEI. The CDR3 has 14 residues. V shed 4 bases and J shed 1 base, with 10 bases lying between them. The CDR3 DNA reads TGTGCCAGCAGTGTAGGACAGCAGAACACTGAAGCTTTCTTT. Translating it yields CASSVGQQNTEAFF.

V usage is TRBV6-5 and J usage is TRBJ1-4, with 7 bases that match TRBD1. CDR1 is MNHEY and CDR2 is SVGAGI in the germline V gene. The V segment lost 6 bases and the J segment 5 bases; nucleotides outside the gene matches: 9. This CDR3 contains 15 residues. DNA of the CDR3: TGTGCCAGCAGGGACCGAGACAGGGTAAATGAAAAACTGTTTTTT. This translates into CASRDRDRVNEKLFF.

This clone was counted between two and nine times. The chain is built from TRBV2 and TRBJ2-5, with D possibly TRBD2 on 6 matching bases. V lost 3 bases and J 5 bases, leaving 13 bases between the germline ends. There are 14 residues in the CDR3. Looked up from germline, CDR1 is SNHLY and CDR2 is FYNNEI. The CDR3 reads CASSENGAGETQYF. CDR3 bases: TGTGCCAGCAGTGAGAATGGGGCGGGGGAGACCCAGTACTTC.

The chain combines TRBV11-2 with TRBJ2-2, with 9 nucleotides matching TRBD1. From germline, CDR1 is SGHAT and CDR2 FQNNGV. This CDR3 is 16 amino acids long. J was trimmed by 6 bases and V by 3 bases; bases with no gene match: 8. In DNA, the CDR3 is TGTGCCAGCAGCTTCCTAGGACAGGGGAGGTCCGGGGAGCTGTTTTTT. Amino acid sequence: CASSFLGQGRSGELFF.

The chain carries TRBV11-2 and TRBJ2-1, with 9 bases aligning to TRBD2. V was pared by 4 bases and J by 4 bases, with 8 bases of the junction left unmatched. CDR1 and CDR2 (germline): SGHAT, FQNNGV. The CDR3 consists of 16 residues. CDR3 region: CASSSLAGASYNEQFF. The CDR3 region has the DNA TGTGCCAGCAGCTCGTTAGCGGGAGCCTCGTACAATGAGCAGTTCTTC.

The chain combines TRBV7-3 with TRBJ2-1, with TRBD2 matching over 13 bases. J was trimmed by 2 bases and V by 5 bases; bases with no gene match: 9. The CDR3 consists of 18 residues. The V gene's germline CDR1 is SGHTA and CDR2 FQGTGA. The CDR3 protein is CASSLTGTSGAAYNEQFF. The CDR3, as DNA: TGTGCCAGCAGCCTCACCGGGACTAGCGGGGCGGCCTACAATGAGCAGTTCTTC.

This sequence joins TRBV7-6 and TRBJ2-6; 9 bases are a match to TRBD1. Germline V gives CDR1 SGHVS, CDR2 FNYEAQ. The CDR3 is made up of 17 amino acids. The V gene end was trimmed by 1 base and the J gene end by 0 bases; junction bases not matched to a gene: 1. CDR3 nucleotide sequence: TGTGCCAGCAGCTTAGGGACAGGGGACTCTGGGGCCAACGTCCTGACTTTC. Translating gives CASSLGTGDSGANVLTF.

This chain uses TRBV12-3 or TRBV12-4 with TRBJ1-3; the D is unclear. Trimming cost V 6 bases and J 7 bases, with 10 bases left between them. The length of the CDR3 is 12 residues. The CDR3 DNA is TGTGCCAGCAGCCTCGGAGGGAACACCATATATTTT. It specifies CASSLGGNTIYF.